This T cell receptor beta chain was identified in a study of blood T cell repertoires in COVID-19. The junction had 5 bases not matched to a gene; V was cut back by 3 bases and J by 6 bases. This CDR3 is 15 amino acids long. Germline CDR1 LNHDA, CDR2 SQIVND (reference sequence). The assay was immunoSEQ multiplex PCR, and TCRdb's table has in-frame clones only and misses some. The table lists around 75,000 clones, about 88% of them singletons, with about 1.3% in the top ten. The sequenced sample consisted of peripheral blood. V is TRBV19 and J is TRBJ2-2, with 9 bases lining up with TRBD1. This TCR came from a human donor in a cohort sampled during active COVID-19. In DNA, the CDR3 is TGTGCCAGTAGTATCCTCGGGACAGGGTCCGGGGAGCTGTTTTTT. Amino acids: CASSILGTGSGELFF. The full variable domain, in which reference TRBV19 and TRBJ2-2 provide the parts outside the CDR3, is DGGITQSPKYLFRKEGQNVTLSCEQNLNHDAMYWYRQDPGQGLRLIYYSQIVNDFQKGDIAEGYSVSREKKESFPLTVTSAQKNPTAFYLCASSILGTGSGELFFGEGSRLTVL.